The TCR beta chain under discussion was sequenced for a study of T cell responses to AZD1222 COVID-19 vaccine (dated by TCRdb to the early 2020s). With regard to the full study: Because spike-specific TCR depth and breadth did not differ between the two schedules, AZD1222 recipients who got a second dose at roughly 4 weeks were pooled with those who got a second dose at roughly 12 weeks. TCR sequencing was performed for over 230 trial participants, of whom about 200 were given two doses of AZD1222 and approximately 26 were given two doses of MenACWY control vaccine. Enrollment into the trials was organized by age into subgroups of 18-55, 56-69 and 70-plus years, and those subgroups contained roughly 160, 29 and 62 TCR-sequenced participants, respectively.

The CDR3 starts with the cysteine, ends with the phenylalanine, and has 15 residues. Only the CDR3 portion is preserved as DNA: 45 bases, with reading frame beginning at the first base. Clipping removes 4 bases from V and 2 bases from J, with 3 as the unmatched junction base count. From a lookup of the germline V gene, CDR1 and CDR2 are SGHTA and FQGNSA. The CDR3 regions of human TCRbeta chains were analyzed by immunosequencing. Per the authors' processing: TCRs in the repertoires were compared against a reference library of SARS-CoV-2-specific TCRs that had been generated with the MIRA antigen-specificity platform. Breadth was defined as the fraction of unique TCRs that were SARS-CoV-2-associated. Depth was defined as the fraction of total T cells that were SARS-CoV-2-associated. Using the MIRA data, each spike-specific TCR was assigned both to the spike region to which the TCR was reactive and to a CD4 or CD8 class. Log10-transformed breadth and depth values were compared by one-way ANOVA with Sidak's multiple comparisons tests. TCRdb retrieved this table from immuneACCESS and kept in-frame rearrangements only. Not all clones are present; in checked studies, unresolved V genes account for under half, and no reason is known for the remainder. V, J and clone size are those of that table, while D and trimming were read from the DNA. The table for this sample lists about 150,000 clones; 85% to 90% of them were counted only once. The leading ten clones occupy 6.9% of the sample.

On this clone: The antigen it recognizes is unknown. Qualities for individual bases were not recorded, and no much larger clone is one base off.

General conclusions and limits of the study: Participants were mostly white British and included more females than males, and it was suggested by the authors that clonal diversity may have been underestimated. Vaccine-associated CD4 TCRs spanned the whole spike protein, with dominant responses in regions 160-218 and 743-854. Nearly half of unique spike-specific TCRs reportedly recognized epitopes outside regions mutated in the B.1.351 and B.1.1.7 variants. No day 14 peak-response samples were available, so repertoires were characterized only after the peak T cell response. After two AZD1222 doses, both the breadth and the depth of spike-specific TCRs were significantly higher than at day 0 and than in MenACWY recipients. In the small 56-69-year group, the increase in depth fell short of significance, most likely because of low power. Conclusions about previously exposed vaccinees are limited because only a handful of AZD1222 recipients were SARS-CoV-2 seropositive at baseline.

According to the study, the label for this sample's time point signals: baseline before first vaccination. Samples from vaccinated people were obtained from the UK trials COV001 and COV002, which included a single-blind randomized controlled phase 2/3 trial of AZD1222 (ChAdOx1 nCoV-19) in healthy adults. Trial participant PBMC samples were collected at day 0 and day 28 after the second dose for TCRbeta chain sequencing. In this chain, TRBV7-2 is recombined with TRBJ2-7, and 12 junction bases match TRBD2. The TCR comes from an adult in good health. Sequenced here: peripheral blood, sampled on day 0 of AZD1222 vaccination. The sequence in DNA is TGTGCCAGCAGCTCGACTAGCGGGGGTACCTACGAGCAGTACTTC. This encodes CASSSTSGGTYEQYF. Outside the CDR3, residues come from the reference TRBV7-2 and TRBJ2-7 proteins, so the full variable domain is: GAGVSQSPSNKVTEKGKDVELRCDPISGHTALYWYRQSLGQGLEFLIYFQGNSAPDKSGLPSDRFSAERTGGSVSTLTIQRTQQEDSAVYLCASSSTSGGTYEQYFGPGTRLTVT.